The present entry profiles one T cell receptor beta chain with its context. The antigen is not known. This entry belongs to a study of T cell responses to AZD1222 COVID-19 vaccine. The table came from immunoSEQ multiplex PCR; TCRdb's copy has only in-frame clones and leaves some out. The repertoire holds more than 75,000 clones, with about 90% as singletons. Whole-study findings and limits: Following two doses of AZD1222, Spike-specific TCR breadth and depth rose. Unmutated regions of variants are reportedly targeted by nearly half of spike-specific TCRs. Mostly white British, mostly female donors; authors suggested clonal diversity may be underestimated.

Both about-4-week and about-12-week second-dose recipients were combined. There are 14 residues in the CDR3. Trimming stripped 5 bases from V and 3 bases from J, with 14 bases between. CDR1 and CDR2 from the germline V gene are SGDLS and YYNGEE. The starting material was peripheral blood, obtained 28 days after the second AZD1222 dose. The sequence was collected from an adult who received the AZD1222 COVID-19 vaccine. The chain uses TRBV9 and TRBJ1-1, with D possibly being TRBD1 (5 bases). The CDR3 nucleotides are TGTGCCAGCAGTACTAGAGGGGACCACACTGAAGCTTTCTTT. Its protein is CASSTRGDHTEAFF. The full variable domain, in which reference TRBV9 and TRBJ1-1 provide the parts outside the CDR3, is DSGVTQTPKHLITATGQRVTLRCSPRSGDLSVYWYQQSLDQGLQFLIQYYNGEERAKGNILERFSAQQFPDLHSELNLSSLELGDSALYFCASSTRGDHTEAFFGQGTRLTVV.